This T cell receptor (beta chain) was captured in a study of cytomegalovirus exposure and HLA in healthy donors. Study-level findings and limits: The number of N-insertions in an Asian-associated ancestry cluster was reportedly below the roughly 620-donor mean in a later analysis.

PCR was performed using 60 Vbeta and 13 Jbeta primers. Clones were read by immunoSEQ multiplex PCR, and TCRdb kept only the in-frame ones, dropping some. This sample has approximately 200,000 clones, with roughly 85% found just once. Germline values: CDR1 MGHRA, CDR2 YSYEKL. The germline V and J ends were trimmed by 0 bases and 2 bases, with 8 bases remaining between them. This CDR3 comprises 15 residues. Healthy bone marrow donors supplied every sample. Regarding this clone: Its target is unknown.

This clonotype was obtained from a man aged 18 to 30 in good health and CMV-seronegative. Sequenced sample: PBMCs. The V gene is TRBV4-1, the J gene TRBJ1-5, with a possible D match to TRBD1 (5 bases). CDR3 protein: CASSQELTGNQPQHF. The CDR3, as DNA: TGCGCCAGCAGCCAAGAGCTGACAGGCAATCAGCCCCAGCATTTT.